The sequence of this T cell receptor (beta chain) was determined in a study of blood T cell repertoires in COVID-19. In the study overall: T cells, B-cell-depleted T cells, or PBMCs supplied cDNA or gDNA.

Assay used: immunoSEQ multiplex PCR; TCRdb lists only in-frame clones, some missing. This sample yields approximately 150,000 clones, of which around 85% are seen a single time; approximately 4% belongs to the top ten. Trimming left V 4 bases short and J 6 bases short, with 24 bases between. The germline V gene has CDR1 SGHAT and CDR2 FQNNGV. This CDR3 has 17 residues. The V gene is TRBV11-2, the J gene TRBJ2-5, with D possibly TRBD1 on 5 matching bases. Sequenced sample: peripheral blood. The TCR comes from a woman in her sixties or seventies with acute or convalescent COVID-19. DNA for the CDR3: TGTGCCAGCAGCTCCCCACACCAGGGTTTCGGCTTAAAGACCCAGTACTTC. It translates to CASSSPHQGFGLKTQYF.